A single sample is the source of the 2 T cell receptor beta chains below, sequenced in a study of T cell repertoires in cytomegalovirus infection. The antigens these receptors bind are not known. One entry per CDR3 protein, called by TCRdb with MiXCR from the reads. The sample includes 750,000 to 950,000 distinct CDR3 sequences, about 27% seen only once; the top ten take approximately 14%. This material consisted of cultured CD8+ T cells from PBMCs, taken from culture after CMV antigen stimulation. These receptors came from a human donor in good health (CMV status not recorded). Some clones in this sample may be carry-over from other donors' samples.

CDR3 sequence (DNA): TGTGCCACCTGGACTAGCGGGGGCAATGAGCAGTTCTTC. Encoded protein: CATWTSGGNEQFF. This sequence joins TRBV2 and TRBJ2-1; 13 bases agree with TRBD2. CDR1 is SNHLY and CDR2 is FYNNEI in the germline V gene. After removal of 10 bases from V and 6 bases from J, the junction contained 3 bases not matched to a gene. This CDR3 is 13 amino acids long.

The chain employs TRBV2 and TRBJ1-5; D unclear. CDR3 length equals 16 residues. The ends were cut back, 10 bases at V and 0 bases at J, with 19 bases in the middle. Germline V CDR1 and CDR2: SNHLY, FYNNEI. The CDR3 here is CAIGDTAPYSNQPQHF. The CDR3 DNA follows: TGTGCCATCGGCGACACGGCACCTTATAGCAATCAGCCCCAGCATTTT. Supplemented by reference TRBV2 and TRBJ1-5, the full variable domain reads EPEVTQTPSHQVTQMGQEVILRCVPISNHLYFYWYRQILGQKVEFLVSFYNNEISEKSEIFDDQFSVERPDGSNFTLKIRSTKLEDSAMYFCAIGDTAPYSNQPQHFGDGTRLSIL.